The clone carrying this T cell receptor beta chain was found a few times. The antigen remains unidentified. This specimen belongs to a study of T-cell memory formation after mild COVID-19. In the study overall: Clusters were largely donor specific.

Germline CDR1 and CDR2: LGHNA and YSLEER. CDR3 size: 14 residues. Trimming stripped 3 bases from V and 4 bases from J, with 9 bases between. Findings of the study overall: Clones contracting day 15 to 85 were balanced CD4/CD8; later expanders leaned CD4+.

Amplification by 5'RACE using constant-segment primers produced TCR alpha and TCR beta cDNA libraries that carried sample barcodes and UMIs. Each CDR3 protein is one row after TCRdb ran MiXCR on the 5' RACE reads. The sample yields fewer than 650,000 distinct CDR3 sequences, 20% to 25% seen once. The chain is built from TRBV4-3 and TRBJ2-2, with D tentatively TRBD2 (5 bases). This clonotype was obtained from an adult woman who had mild COVID-19 (a few samples of this study predate the infection). Cell type and time point are not known. The sequenced sample consisted of PBMCs or a T cell subset sorted from them (not recorded which). CDR3 DNA: TGCGCCAGCAGCCAGTTGGAGGTCACCGGGGAGCTGTTTTTT. This gives the protein CASSQLEVTGELFF.